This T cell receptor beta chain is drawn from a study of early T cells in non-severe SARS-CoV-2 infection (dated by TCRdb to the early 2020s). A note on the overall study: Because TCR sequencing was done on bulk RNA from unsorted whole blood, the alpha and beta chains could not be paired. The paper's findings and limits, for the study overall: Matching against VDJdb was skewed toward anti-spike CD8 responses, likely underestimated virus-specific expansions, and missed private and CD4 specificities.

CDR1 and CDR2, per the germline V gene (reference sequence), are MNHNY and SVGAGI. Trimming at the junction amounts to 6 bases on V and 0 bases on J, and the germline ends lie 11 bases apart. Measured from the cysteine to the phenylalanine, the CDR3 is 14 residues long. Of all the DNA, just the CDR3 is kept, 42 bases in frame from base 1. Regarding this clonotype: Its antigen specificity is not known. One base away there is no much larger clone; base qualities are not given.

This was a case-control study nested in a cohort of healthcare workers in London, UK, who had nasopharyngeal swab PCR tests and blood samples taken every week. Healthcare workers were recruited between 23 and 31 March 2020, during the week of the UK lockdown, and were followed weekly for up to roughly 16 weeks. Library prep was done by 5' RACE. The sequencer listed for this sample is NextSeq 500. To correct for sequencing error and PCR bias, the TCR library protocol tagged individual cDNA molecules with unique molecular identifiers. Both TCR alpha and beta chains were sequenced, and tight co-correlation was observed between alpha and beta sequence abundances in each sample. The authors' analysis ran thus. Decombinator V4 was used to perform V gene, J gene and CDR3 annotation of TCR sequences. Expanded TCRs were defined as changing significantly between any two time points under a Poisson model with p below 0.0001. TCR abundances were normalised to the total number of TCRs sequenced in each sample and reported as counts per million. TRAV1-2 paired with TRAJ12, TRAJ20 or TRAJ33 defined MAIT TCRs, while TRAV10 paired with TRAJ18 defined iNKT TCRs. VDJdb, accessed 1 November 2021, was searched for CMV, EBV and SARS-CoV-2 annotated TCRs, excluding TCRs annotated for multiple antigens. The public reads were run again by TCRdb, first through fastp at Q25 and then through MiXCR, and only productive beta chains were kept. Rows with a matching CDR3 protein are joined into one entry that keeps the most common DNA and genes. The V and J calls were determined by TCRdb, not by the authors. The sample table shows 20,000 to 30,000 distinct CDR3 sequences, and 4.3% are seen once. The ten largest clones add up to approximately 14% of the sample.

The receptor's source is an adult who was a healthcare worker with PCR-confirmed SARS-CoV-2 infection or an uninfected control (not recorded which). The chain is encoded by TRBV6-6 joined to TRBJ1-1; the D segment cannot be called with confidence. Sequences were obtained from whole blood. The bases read TGTGCCAGCAGCCAGGAGGGCATGAACACTGAAGCTTTCTTT. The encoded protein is CASSQEGMNTEAFF.